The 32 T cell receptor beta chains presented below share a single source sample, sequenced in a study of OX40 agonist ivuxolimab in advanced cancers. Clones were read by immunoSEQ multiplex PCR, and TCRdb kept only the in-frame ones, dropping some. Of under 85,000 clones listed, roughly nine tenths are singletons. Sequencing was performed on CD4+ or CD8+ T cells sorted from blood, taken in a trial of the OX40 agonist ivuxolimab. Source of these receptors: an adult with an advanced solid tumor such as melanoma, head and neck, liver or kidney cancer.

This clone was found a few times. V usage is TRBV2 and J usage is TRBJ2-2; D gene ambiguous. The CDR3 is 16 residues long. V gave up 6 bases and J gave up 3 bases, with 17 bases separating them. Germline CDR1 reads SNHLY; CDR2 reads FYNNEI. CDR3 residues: CASRRFVSGDTGELFF. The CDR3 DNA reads TGTGCCAGCAGACGTTTCGTATCAGGCGACACCGGGGAGCTGTTTTTT.

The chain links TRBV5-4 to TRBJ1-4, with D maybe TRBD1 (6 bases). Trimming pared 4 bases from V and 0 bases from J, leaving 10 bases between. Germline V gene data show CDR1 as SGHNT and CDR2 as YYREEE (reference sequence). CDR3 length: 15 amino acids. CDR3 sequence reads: CASSPGVATNEKLFF. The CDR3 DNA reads TGTGCCAGCAGCCCAGGGGTTGCAACTAATGAAAAACTGTTTTTT.

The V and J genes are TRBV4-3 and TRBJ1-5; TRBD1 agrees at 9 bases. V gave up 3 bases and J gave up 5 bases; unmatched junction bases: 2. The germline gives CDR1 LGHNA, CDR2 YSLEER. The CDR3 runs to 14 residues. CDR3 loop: CASSQRTGDQPQHF. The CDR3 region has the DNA TGCGCCAGCAGCCAGCGGACAGGGGATCAGCCCCAGCATTTT.

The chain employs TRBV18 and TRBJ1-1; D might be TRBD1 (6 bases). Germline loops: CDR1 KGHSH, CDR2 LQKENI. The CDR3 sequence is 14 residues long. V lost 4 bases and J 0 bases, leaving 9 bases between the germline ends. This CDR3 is CASSQDSMNTEAFF. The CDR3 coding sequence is TGTGCCAGCTCACAGGACAGTATGAACACTGAAGCTTTCTTT. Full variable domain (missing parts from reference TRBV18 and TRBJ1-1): NAGVMQNPRHLVRRRGQEARLRCSPMKGHSHVYWYRQLPEEGLKFMVYLQKENIIDESGMPKERFSAEFPKEGPSILRIQQVVRGDSAAYFCASSQDSMNTEAFFGQGTRLTVV.

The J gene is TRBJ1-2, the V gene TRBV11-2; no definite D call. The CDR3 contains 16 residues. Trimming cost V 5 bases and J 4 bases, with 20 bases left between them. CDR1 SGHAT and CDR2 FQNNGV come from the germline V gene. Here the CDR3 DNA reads TGTGCCAGCAGCCTGGTCTCAAGCAGAAAGACCTATGGCTACACCTTC. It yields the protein CASSLVSSRKTYGYTF.

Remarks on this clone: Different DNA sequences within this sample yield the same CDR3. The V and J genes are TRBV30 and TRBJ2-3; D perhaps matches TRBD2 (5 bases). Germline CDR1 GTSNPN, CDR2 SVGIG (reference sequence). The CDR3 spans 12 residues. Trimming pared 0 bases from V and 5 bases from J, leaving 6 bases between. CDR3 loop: CAWSVGGDTQYF. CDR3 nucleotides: TGTGCCTGGAGTGTTGGAGGAGATACGCAGTATTTT.

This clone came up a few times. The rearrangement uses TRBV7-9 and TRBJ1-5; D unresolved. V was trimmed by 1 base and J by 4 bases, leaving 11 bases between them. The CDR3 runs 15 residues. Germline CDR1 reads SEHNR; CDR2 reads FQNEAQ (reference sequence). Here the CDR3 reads CASSLGAAGNQPQHF. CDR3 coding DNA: TGTGCCAGCAGCTTAGGCGCAGCTGGGAATCAGCCCCAGCATTTT.

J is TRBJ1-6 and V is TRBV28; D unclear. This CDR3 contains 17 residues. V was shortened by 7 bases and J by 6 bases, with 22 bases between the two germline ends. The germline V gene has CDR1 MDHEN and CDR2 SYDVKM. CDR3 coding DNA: TGTGCCAGCAACTCTCCCCGGAAGCTTCTGAGTAATTCACCCCTCCACTTT. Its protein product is CASNSPRKLLSNSPLHF.

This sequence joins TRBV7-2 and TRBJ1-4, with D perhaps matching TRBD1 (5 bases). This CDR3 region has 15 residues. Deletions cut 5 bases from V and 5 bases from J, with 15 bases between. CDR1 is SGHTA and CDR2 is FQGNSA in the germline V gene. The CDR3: CASSPSWGGNEKLFF. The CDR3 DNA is TGTGCCAGCAGCCCATCGTGGGGGGGGAATGAAAAACTGTTTTTT.

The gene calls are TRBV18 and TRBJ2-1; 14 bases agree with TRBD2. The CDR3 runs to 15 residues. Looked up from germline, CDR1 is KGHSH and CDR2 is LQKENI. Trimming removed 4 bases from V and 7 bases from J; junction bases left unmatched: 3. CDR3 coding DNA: TGTGCCAGCTCACGGGGGACTAGCGGGAGAAATGAGCAGTTCTTC. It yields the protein CASSRGTSGRNEQFF.

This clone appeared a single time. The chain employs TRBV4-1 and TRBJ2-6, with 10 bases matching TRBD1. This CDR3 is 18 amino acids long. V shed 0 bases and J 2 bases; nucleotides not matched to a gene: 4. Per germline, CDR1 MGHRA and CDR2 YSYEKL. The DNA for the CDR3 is TGCGCCAGCAGCCAAGAGGGACAGGGGATCGCTGGGGCCAACGTCCTGACTTTC. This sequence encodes CASSQEGQGIAGANVLTF.

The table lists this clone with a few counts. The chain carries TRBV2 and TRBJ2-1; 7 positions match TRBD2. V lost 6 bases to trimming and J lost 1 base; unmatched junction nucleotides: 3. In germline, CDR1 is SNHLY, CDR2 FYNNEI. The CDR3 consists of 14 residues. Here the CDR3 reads CASRGGSSYNEQFF. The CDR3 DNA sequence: TGTGCCAGCAGGGGGGGGTCGTCCTACAATGAGCAGTTCTTC.

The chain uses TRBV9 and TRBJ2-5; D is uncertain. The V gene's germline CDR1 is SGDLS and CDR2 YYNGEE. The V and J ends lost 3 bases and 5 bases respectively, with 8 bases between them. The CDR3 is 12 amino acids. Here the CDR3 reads CASSENMETQYF. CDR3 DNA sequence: TGTGCCAGCAGCGAAAATATGGAGACCCAGTACTTC.

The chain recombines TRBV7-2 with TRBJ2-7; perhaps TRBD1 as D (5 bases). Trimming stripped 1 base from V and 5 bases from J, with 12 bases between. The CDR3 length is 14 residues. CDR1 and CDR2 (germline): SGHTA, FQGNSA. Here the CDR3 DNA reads TGTGCCAGCAGCTTAGGGGCCAGGGTGCACGAGCAGTACTTC. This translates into CASSLGARVHEQYF.

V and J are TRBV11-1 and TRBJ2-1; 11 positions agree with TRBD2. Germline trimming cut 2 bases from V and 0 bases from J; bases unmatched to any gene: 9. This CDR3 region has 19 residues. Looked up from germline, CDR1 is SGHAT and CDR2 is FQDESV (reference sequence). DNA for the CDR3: TGTGCCAGCAGCTTAATGGCTAGCGGGGGGTTCAGCTCCTACAATGAGCAGTTCTTC. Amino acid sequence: CASSLMASGGFSSYNEQFF.

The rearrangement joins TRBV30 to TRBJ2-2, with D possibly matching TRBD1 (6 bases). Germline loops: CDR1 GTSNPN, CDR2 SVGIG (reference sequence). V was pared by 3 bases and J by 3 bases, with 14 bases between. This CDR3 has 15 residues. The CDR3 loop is CAWRPPWTDTGELFF. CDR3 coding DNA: TGTGCCTGGAGACCCCCTTGGACAGACACCGGGGAGCTGTTTTTT.

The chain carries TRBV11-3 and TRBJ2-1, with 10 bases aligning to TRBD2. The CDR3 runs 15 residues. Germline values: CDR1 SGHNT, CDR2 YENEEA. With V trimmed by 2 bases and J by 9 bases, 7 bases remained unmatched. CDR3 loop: CASSLSGGARGEQFF. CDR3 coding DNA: TGTGCCAGCAGCTTAAGCGGGGGGGCCAGAGGTGAGCAGTTCTTC.

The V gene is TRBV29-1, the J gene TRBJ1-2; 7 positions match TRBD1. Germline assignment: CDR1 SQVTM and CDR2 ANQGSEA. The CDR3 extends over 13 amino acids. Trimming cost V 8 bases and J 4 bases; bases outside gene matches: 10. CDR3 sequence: CSPWDSRTYGYTF. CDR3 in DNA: TGCAGCCCTTGGGACAGCCGGACCTATGGCTACACCTTC. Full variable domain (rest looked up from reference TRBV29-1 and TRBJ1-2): SAVISQKPSRDICQRGTSLTIQCQVDSQVTMMFWYRQQPGQSLTLIATANQGSEATYESGFVIDKFPISRPNLTFSTLTVSNMSPEDSSIYLCSPWDSRTYGYTFGSGTRLTVV.

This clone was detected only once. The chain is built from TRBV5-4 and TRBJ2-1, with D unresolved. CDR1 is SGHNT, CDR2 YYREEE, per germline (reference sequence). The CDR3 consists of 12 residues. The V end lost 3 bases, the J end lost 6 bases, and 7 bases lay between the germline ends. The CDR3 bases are TGTGCCAGCAGCTACGACTCCAATGAGCAGTTCTTC. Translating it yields CASSYDSNEQFF.

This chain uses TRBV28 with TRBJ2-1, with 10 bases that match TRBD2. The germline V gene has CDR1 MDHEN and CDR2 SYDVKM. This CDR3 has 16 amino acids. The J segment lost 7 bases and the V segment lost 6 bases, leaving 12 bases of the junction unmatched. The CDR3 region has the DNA TGTGCCAGCAGATTCCCAAGCGGGAGGGCCTTAAATGAGCAGTTCTTC. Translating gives CASRFPSGRALNEQFF.

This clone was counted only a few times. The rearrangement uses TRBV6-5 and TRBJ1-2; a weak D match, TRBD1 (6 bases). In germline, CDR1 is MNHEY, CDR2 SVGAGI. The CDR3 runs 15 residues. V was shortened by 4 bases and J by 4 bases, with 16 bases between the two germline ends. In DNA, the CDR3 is TGTGCCAGCAGTTCCGGGACACCTCCTATCTATGGCTACACCTTC. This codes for CASSSGTPPIYGYTF.

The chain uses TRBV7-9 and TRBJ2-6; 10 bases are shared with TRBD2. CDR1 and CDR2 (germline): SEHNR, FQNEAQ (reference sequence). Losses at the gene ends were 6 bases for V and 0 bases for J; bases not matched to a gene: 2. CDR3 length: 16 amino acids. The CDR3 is CASSRTSGSGANVLTF. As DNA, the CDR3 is TGTGCCAGCAGTAGGACTAGCGGCTCTGGGGCCAACGTCCTGACTTTC.

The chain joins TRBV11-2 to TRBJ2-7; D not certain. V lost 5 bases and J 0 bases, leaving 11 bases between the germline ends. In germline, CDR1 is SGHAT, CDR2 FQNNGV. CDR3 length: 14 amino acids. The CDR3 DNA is TGTGCCAGCAGCCTAGGGTCTAGCTCCTACGAGCAGTACTTC. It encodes CASSLGSSSYEQYF.

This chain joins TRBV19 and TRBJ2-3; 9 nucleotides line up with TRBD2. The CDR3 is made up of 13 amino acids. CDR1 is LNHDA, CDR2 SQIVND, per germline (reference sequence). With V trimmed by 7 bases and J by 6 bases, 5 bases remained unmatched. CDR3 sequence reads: CASNSGSKDTQYF. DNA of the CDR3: TGTGCCAGTAATAGCGGGAGTAAGGATACGCAGTATTTT.

The CDR3 region has the DNA TGTGCCAGCAGCTTGCGGTGGGACAGGGAGTGGTATTTT. Encoded protein: CASSLRWDREWYF. The gene calls are TRBV5-5 and TRBJ2-3, with 9 bases lining up with TRBD1. The CDR3 is 13 amino acids. Germline V gene sequence: CDR1 SGHKS, CDR2 YYEKEE (reference sequence). V trimming: 1 base; J trimming: 14 bases; junction bases outside the gene matches: 8.

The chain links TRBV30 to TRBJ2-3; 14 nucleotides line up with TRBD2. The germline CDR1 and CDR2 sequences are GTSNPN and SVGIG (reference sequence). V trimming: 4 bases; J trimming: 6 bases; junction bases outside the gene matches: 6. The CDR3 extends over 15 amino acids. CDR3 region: CAWTGTSGGWDTQYF. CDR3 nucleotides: TGTGCCTGGACGGGGACTAGCGGGGGATGGGATACGCAGTATTTT.

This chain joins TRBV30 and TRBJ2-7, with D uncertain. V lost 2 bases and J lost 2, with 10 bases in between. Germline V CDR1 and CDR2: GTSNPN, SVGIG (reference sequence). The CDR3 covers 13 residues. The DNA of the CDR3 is TGTGCCTGGAGTTTAACACCCCCCTACGAGCAGTACTTC. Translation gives CAWSLTPPYEQYF.

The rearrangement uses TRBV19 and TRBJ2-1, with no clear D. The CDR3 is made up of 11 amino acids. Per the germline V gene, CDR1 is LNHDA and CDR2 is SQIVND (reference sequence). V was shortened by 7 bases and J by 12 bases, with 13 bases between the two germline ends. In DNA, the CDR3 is TGTGCCAGTATAGGGAAAGTCGGGCAGTTCTTC. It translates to CASIGKVGQFF. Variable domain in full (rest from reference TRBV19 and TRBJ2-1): DGGITQSPKYLFRKEGQNVTLSCEQNLNHDAMYWYRQDPGQGLRLIYYSQIVNDFQKGDIAEGYSVSREKKESFPLTVTSAQKNPTAFYLCASIGKVGQFFGPGTRLTVL.

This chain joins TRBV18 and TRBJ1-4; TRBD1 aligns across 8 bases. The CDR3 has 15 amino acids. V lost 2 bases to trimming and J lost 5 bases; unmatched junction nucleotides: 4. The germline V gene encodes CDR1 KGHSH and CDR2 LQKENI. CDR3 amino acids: CASSPDRGRNEKLFF. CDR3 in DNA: TGTGCCAGCTCACCAGACAGGGGTAGGAATGAAAAACTGTTTTTT.

The CDR3 protein is CASSLVVLAGETQYF. The CDR3 DNA sequence: TGTGCCAGCAGCTTAGTGGTCCTAGCTGGGGAGACCCAGTACTTC. This sequence joins TRBV7-2 and TRBJ2-5, with TRBD2 as a possible D gene (5 bases). Germline V CDR1 and CDR2: SGHTA, FQGNSA. The CDR3 consists of 15 residues. V lost 1 base and J 5 bases, leaving 14 bases between the germline ends.

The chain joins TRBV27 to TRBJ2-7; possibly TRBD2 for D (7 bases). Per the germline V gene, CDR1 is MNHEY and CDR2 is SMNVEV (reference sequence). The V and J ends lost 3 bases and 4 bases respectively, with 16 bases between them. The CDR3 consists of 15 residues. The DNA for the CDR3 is TGTGCCAGCAGTTTTGTGTGGGGGGGCCTGTACGAGCAGTACTTC. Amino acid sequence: CASSFVWGGLYEQYF.

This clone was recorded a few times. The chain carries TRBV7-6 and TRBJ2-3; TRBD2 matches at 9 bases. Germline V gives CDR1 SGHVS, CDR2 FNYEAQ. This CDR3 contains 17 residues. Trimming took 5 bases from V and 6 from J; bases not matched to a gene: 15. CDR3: CASSPLVGREGRDTQYF. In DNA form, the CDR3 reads TGTGCCAGCAGCCCATTGGTGGGGCGGGAGGGTCGTGATACGCAGTATTTT.